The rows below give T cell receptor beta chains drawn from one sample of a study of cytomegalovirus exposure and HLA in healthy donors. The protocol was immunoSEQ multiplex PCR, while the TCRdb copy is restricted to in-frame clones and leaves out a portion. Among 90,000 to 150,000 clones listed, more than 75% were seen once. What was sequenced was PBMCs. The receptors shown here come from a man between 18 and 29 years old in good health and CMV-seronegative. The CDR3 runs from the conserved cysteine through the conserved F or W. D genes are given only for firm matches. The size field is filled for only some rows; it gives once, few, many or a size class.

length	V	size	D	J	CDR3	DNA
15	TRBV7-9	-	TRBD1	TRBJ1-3	CASSSPPTGEDTIYF	TGTGCCAGCAGCTCCCCGCCTACAGGGGAAGACACCATATATTTT
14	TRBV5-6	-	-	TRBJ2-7	CASSWLGSSYEQYF	TGTGCCAGCAGCTGGTTGGGCAGCTCCTACGAGCAGTACTTC
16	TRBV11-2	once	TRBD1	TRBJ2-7	CASSPGQGPSSYEQYF	TGTGCCAGCAGCCCCGGACAGGGGCCGTCATCCTACGAGCAGTACTTC
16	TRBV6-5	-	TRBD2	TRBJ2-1	CASSYSNSGGHNEQFF	TGTGCCAGCAGTTACTCGAATAGCGGGGGCCACAATGAGCAGTTCTTC
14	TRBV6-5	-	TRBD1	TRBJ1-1	CASRGRQGNTEAFF	TGTGCCAGTCGAGGCAGACAGGGGAACACTGAAGCTTTCTTT
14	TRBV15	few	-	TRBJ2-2	CATSRDRSTGELFF	TGTGCCACCAGCAGAGACAGATCAACCGGGGAGCTGTTTTTT
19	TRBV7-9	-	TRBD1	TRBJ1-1	CASSFTKTGGTPMNTEAFF	TGTGCCAGCAGCTTTACAAAAACAGGGGGAACCCCCATGAACACTGAAGCTTTCTTT
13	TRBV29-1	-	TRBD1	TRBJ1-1	CSSHRDRDTEAFF	TGCAGCTCACACCGGGACAGGGACACTGAAGCTTTCTTT
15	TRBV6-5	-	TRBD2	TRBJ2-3	CASGASGGTTDTQYF	TGTGCCAGCGGGGCTAGCGGGGGGACCACAGATACGCAGTATTTT
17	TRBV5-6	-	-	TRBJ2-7	CASSPEQRQGLQQEQYF	TGTGCCAGCAGCCCGGAACAAAGACAGGGACTTCAACAAGAGCAGTACTTC
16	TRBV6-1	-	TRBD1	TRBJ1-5	CASSDETGQGHQPQHF	TGTGCCAGCAGTGACGAAACGGGACAGGGGCATCAGCCCCAGCATTTT
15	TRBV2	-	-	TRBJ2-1	CASSAVRGAVNEQFF	TGTGCCAGCAGTGCGGTTCGGGGGGCTGTCAATGAGCAGTTCTTC
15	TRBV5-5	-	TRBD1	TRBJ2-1	CASSLGGQGVNEQFF	TGTGCCAGCAGCTTGGGCGGACAGGGGGTCAATGAGCAGTTCTTC
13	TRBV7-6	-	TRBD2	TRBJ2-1	CASGSGGSDEQFF	TGTGCCAGCGGTAGCGGGGGTTCGGATGAGCAGTTCTTC
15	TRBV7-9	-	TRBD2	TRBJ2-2	CASSFTSGNTGELFF	TGTGCCAGCAGCTTTACTAGCGGTAACACCGGGGAGCTGTTTTTT
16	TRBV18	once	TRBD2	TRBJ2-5	CASSPPVAGVVETQYF	TGTGCCAGCTCACCACCGGTTGCGGGAGTCGTAGAGACCCAGTACTTC
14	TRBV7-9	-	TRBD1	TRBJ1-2	CASSPDGTGDGYTF	TGTGCCAGCAGCCCAGACGGGACAGGGGATGGCTACACCTTC
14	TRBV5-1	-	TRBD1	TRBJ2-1	CASSGRTGLDEQFF	TGCGCCAGCAGCGGGCGGACAGGGTTGGATGAGCAGTTCTTC
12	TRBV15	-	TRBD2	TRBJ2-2	CATAGGTGELFF	TGTGCCACAGCGGGGGGCACCGGGGAGCTGTTTTTT
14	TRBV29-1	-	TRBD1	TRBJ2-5	CSVELDRDQETQYF	TGCAGCGTTGAGCTAGACAGGGACCAAGAGACCCAGTACTTC
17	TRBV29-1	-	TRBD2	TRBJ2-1	CSVEVLGLAGDWNEQFF	TGCAGCGTTGAAGTCCTCGGACTAGCGGGAGATTGGAATGAGCAGTTCTTC
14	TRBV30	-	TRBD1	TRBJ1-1	CAWNAGGRITEAFF	TGTGCCTGGAACGCAGGGGGCCGAATCACTGAAGCTTTCTTT
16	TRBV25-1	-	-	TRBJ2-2	CASSERAGKNTGELFF	TGTGCCAGCAGTGAAAGGGCAGGGAAGAACACCGGGGAGCTGTTTTTT
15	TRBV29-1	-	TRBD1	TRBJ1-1	CSVDYRGLDRTEAFF	TGCAGCGTTGATTACAGGGGATTGGATCGTACTGAAGCTTTCTTT
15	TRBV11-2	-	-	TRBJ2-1	CASSLRGGSYNEQFF	TGTGCCAGCAGCTTGAGGGGGGGATCATACAATGAGCAGTTCTTC
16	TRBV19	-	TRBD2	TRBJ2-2	CASSMLLAGVTGELFF	TGTGCCAGTAGTATGTTGTTAGCGGGGGTCACCGGGGAGCTGTTTTTT
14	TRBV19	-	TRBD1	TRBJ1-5	CASSTTGPNQPQHF	TGTGCCAGTAGTACGACAGGGCCCAATCAGCCCCAGCATTTT
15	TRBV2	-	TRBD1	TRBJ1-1	CASRRQGKERKSAFF	TGTGCCAGCAGACGACAGGGAAAAGAGAGGAAATCAGCTTTCTTT
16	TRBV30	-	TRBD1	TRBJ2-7	CAWSGISGQGRYEQYF	TGTGCCTGGAGTGGTATATCGGGACAGGGGCGCTACGAGCAGTACTTC
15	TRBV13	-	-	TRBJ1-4	CASSPRGAGGEKLFF	TGTGCCAGCAGCCCCAGGGGTGCGGGGGGCGAAAAACTGTTTTTT
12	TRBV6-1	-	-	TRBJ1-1	CASTKGHWGAFF	TGTGCCAGCACTAAAGGACACTGGGGAGCTTTCTTT
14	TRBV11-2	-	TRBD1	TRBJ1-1	CASSLAGGFTEAFF	TGTGCCAGCAGCTTAGCAGGGGGCTTCACTGAAGCTTTCTTT
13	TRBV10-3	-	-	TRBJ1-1	CAISDGGNTEAFF	TGTGCCATCAGTGACGGCGGGAACACTGAAGCTTTCTTT
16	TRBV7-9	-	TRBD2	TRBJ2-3	CASSPRLAGSTDTQYF	TGTGCCAGCAGCCCGAGACTAGCGGGGAGCACAGATACGCAGTATTTT
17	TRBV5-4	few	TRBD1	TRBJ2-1	CASSLVGTGAGYNEQFF	TGTGCCAGCAGCTTGGTCGGGACAGGGGCAGGGTACAATGAGCAGTTCTTC
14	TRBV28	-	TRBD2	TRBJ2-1	CASVLAGEGDEQFF	TGTGCCAGCGTATTAGCGGGAGAAGGAGATGAGCAGTTCTTC
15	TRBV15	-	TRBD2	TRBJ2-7	CATSTGTSGRVEQYF	TGTGCCACCAGCACCGGGACTAGCGGGAGGGTCGAGCAGTACTTC
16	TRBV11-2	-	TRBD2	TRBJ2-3	CASSQNGLAGADTQYF	TGTGCCAGCAGCCAAAATGGACTAGCGGGGGCGGATACGCAGTATTTT
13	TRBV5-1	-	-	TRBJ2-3	CASSGGRTDTQYF	TGCGCCAGCAGCGGAGGACGCACAGATACGCAGTATTTT
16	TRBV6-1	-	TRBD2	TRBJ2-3	CASSEGRLAGGVTQYF	TGTGCCAGCAGTGAGGGGCGACTAGCGGGAGGGGTGACGCAGTATTTT
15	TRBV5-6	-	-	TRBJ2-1	CASSLAAGSVGEQFF	TGTGCCAGCAGCTTGGCCGCAGGTTCGGTAGGTGAGCAGTTCTTC
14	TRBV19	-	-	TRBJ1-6	CASSMSSYNSPLHF	TGTGCCAGTAGTATGAGCTCCTATAATTCACCCCTCCACTTT
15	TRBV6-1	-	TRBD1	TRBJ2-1	CASGIATGLNNEQFF	TGTGCCAGCGGAATAGCGACAGGGTTAAACAATGAGCAGTTCTTC
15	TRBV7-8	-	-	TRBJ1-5	CASSLDGRGNQPQHF	TGTGCCAGCAGCTTAGACGGGAGGGGCAATCAGCCCCAGCATTTT
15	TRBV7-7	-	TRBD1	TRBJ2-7	CASSPGTGASYEQYF	TGTGCTAGCAGCCCCGGGACAGGGGCTTCCTACGAGCAGTACTTC
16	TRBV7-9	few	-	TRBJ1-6	CASSLGNTGSGSPLHF	TGTGCCAGCAGCTTAGGAAATACAGGGTCTGGTTCACCCCTCCACTTT
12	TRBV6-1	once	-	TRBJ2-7	CASSEWAYEQYF	TGTGCCAGCAGTGAATGGGCTTACGAGCAGTACTTC
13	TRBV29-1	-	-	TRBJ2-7	CSVEFARGYEQYF	TGCAGCGTTGAATTCGCCAGGGGCTACGAGCAGTACTTC
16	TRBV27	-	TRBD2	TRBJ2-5	CASSLDSRAGEETQYF	TGTGCCAGCAGTTTGGATTCCAGAGCGGGAGAGGAGACCCAGTACTTC